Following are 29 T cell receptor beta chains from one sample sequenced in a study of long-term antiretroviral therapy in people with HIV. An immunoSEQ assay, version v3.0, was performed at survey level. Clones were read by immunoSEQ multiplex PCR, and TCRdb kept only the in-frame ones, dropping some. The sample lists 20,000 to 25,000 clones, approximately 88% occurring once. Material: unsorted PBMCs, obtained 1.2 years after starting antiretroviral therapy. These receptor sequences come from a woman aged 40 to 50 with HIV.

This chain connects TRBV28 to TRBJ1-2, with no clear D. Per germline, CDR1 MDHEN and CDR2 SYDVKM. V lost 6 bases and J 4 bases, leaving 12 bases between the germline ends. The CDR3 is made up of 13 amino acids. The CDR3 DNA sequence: TGTGCCAGCAGGCCCACCGGTCGCTATGGCTACACCTTC. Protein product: CASRPTGRYGYTF.

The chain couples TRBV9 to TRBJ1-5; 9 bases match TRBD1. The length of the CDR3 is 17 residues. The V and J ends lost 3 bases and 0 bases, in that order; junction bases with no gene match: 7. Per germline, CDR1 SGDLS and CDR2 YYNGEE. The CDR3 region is CASSATGGDYSNQPQHF. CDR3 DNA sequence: TGTGCCAGCAGCGCTACAGGGGGCGATTATAGCAATCAGCCCCAGCATTTT.

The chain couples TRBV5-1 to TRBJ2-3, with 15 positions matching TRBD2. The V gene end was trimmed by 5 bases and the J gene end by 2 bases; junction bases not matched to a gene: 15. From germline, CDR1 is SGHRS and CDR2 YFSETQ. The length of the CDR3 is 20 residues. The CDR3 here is CASREPGLAGGQRNTDTQYF. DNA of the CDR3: TGCGCCAGCAGAGAGCCCGGACTAGCGGGAGGGCAGCGGAACACAGATACGCAGTATTTT.

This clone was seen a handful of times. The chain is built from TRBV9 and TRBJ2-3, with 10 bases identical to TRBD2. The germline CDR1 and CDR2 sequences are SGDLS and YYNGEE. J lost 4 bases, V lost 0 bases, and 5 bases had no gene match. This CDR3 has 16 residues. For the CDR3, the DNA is TGTGCCAGCAGCGTAGGATCTAGCGGGAGTGCAGATACGCAGTATTTT. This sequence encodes CASSVGSSGSADTQYF. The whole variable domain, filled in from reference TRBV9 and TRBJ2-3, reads DSGVTQTPKHLITATGQRVTLRCSPRSGDLSVYWYQQSLDQGLQFLIQYYNGEERAKGNILERFSAQQFPDLHSELNLSSLELGDSALYFCASSVGSSGSADTQYFGPGTRLTVL.

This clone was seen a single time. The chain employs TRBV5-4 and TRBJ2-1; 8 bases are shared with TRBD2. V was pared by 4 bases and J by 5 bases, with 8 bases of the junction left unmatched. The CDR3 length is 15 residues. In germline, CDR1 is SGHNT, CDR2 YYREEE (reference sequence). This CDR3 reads CASSPPGGGHNEQFF. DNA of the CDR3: TGTGCCAGCAGCCCCCCAGGCGGGGGGCACAATGAGCAGTTCTTC. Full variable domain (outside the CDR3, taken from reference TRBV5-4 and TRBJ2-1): ETGVTQSPTHLIKTRGQQVTLRCSSQSGHNTVSWYQQALGQGPQFIFQYYREEENGRGNFPPRFSGLQFPNYSSELNVNALELDDSALYLCASSPPGGGHNEQFFGPGTRLTVL.

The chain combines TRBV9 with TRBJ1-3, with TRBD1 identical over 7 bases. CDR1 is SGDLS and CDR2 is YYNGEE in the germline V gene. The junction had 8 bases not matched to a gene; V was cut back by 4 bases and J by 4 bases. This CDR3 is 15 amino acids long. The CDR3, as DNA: TGTGCCAGCAGCAGAGGGGGCCCGATGGGAAACACCATATATTTT. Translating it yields CASSRGGPMGNTIYF.

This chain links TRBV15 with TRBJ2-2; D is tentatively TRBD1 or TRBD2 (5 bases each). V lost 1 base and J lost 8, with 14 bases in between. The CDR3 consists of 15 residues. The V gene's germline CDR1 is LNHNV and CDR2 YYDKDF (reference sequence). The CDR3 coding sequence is TGTGCCACCAGCAGAGGGGGGACCCCTGCAGGGGAGCTGTTTTTT. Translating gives CATSRGGTPAGELFF.

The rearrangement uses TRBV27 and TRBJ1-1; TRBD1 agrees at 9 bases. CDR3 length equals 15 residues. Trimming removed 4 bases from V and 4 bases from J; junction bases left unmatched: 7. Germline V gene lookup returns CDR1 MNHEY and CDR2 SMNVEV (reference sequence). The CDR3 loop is CASSSHRDRATEAFF. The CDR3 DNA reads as TGTGCCAGCAGTTCTCACCGGGACAGGGCCACTGAAGCTTTCTTT.

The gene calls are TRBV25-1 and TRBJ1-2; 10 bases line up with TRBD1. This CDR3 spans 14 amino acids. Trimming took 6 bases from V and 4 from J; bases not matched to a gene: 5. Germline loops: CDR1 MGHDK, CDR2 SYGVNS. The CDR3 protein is CASSSTGGGYGYTF. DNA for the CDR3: TGTGCCAGCAGCTCGACAGGGGGCGGCTATGGCTACACCTTC.

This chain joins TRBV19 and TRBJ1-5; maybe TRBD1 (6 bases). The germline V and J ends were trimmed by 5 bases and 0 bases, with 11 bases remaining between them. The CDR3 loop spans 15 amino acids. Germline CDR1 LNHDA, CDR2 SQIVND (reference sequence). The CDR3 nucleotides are TGTGCCAGTAGTGCTACAGGGATTAGCAATCAGCCCCAGCATTTT. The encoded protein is CASSATGISNQPQHF.

CDR3 protein: CSVDGASGRAGYNEQFF. Written as DNA, the CDR3 is TGCAGCGTTGATGGGGCTAGCGGGAGGGCCGGCTACAATGAGCAGTTCTTC. The rearrangement uses TRBV29-1 and TRBJ2-1; 12 bases are shared with TRBD2. This CDR3 has 17 amino acids. Germline lookup yields CDR1 SQVTM and CDR2 ANQGSEA. V was clipped by 3 bases and J by 3 bases; unmatched bases: 9.

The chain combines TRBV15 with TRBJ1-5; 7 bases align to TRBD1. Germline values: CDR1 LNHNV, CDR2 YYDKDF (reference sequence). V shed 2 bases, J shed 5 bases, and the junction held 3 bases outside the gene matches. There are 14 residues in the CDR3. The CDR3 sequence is CATSRTGAHQPQHF. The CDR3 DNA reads TGTGCCACCAGCAGAACAGGGGCCCATCAGCCCCAGCATTTT.

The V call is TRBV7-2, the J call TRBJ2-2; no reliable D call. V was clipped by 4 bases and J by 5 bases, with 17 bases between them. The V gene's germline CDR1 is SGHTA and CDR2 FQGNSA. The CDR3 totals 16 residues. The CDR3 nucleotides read TGTGCCAGCAGCTCCCTTCTACAGCCCCCGACCGGGGAGCTGTTTTTT. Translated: CASSSLLQPPTGELFF.

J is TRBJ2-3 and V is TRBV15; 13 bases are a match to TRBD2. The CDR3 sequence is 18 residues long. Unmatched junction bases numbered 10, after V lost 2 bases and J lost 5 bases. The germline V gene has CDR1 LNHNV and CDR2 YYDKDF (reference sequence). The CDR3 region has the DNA TGTGCCACCAGCAGATCCCGGACTAGCGGGAGTAGGGAAGATACGCAGTATTTT. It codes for CATSRSRTSGSREDTQYF.

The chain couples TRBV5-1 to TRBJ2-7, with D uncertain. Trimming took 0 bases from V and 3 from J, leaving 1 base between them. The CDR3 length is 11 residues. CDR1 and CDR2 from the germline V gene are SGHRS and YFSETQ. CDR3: CASSLGYEQYF. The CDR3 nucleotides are TGCGCCAGCAGCTTGGGCTACGAGCAGTACTTC.

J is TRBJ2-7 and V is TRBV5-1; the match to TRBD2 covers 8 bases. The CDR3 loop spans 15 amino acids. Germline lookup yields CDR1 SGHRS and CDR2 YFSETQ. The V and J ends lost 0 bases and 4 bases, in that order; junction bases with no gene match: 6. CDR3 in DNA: TGCGCCAGCAGCTTGGCCAGCGGGAGTGGGTACGAGCAGTACTTC. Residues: CASSLASGSGYEQYF.

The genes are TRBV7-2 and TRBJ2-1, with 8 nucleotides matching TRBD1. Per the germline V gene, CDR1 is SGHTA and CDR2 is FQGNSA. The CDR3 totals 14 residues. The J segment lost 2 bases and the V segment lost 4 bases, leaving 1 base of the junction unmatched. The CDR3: CASSSQGAYNEQFF. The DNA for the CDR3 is TGTGCCAGCAGCTCACAGGGGGCCTACAATGAGCAGTTCTTC.

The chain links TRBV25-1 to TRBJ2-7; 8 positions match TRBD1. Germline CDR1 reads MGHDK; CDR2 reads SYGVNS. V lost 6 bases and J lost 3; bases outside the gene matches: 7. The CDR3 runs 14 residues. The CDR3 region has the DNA TGTGCCAGCAGCGAAGGACAGGGCCACTACGAGCAGTACTTC. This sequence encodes CASSEGQGHYEQYF.

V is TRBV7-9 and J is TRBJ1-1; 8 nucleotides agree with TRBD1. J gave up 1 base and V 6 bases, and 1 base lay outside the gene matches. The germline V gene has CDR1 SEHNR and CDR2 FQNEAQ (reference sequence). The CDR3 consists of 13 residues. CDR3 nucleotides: TGTGCCAGCAGAGACAGGGGGAACACTGAAGCTTTCTTT. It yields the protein CASRDRGNTEAFF.

The CDR3 region is CASSPQGQGGTEAFF. CDR3 sequence (DNA): TGTGCCAGCTCACCCCAAGGACAGGGGGGAACTGAAGCTTTCTTT. The rearrangement links TRBV18 to TRBJ1-1, with 10 bases matching TRBD1. The length of the CDR3 is 15 residues. J gave up 5 bases and V 3 bases, and 6 bases lay outside the gene matches. The germline gives CDR1 KGHSH, CDR2 LQKENI.

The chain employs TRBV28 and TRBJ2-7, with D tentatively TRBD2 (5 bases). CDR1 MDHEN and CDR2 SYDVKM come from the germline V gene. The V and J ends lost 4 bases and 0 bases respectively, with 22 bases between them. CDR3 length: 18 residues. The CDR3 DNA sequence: TGTGCCAGCAGTTCGCCCACAACTAGAGTTCGGGGCTCCTACGAGCAGTACTTC. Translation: CASSSPTTRVRGSYEQYF.

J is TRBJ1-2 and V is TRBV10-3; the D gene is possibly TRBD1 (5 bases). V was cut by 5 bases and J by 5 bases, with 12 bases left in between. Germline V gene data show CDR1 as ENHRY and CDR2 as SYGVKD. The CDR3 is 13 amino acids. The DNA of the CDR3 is TGTGCCATCAGTTTCAGGGATGAATATGGCTACACCTTC. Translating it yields CAISFRDEYGYTF.

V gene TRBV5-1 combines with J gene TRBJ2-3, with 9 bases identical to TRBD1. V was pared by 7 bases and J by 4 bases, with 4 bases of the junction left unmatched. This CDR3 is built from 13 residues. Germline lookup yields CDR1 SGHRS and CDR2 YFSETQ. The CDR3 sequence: CASLGTGSDTQYF. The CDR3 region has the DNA TGCGCCAGCCTCGGGACAGGGTCAGATACGCAGTATTTT.

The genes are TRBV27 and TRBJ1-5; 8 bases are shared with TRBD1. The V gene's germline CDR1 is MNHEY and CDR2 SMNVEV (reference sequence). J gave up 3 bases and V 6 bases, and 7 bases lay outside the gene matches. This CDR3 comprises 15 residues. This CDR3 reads CASSSGQEVNQPQHF. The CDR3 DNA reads TGTGCCAGCAGCTCGGGACAGGAGGTCAATCAGCCCCAGCATTTT.

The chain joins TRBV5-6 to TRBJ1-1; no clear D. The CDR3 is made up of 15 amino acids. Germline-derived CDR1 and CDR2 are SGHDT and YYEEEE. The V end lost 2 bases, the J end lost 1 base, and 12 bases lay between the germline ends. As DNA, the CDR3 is TGTGCCAGCAGCTTACTCCCTTCAGCGAACACTGAAGCTTTCTTT. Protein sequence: CASSLLPSANTEAFF.

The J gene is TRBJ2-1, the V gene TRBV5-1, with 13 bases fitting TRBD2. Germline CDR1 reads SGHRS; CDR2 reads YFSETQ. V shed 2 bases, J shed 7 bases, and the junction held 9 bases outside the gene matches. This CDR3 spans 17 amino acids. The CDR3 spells CASSLGPLAGGPNEQFF. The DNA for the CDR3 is TGCGCCAGCAGCTTAGGCCCACTAGCGGGAGGGCCTAATGAGCAGTTCTTC.

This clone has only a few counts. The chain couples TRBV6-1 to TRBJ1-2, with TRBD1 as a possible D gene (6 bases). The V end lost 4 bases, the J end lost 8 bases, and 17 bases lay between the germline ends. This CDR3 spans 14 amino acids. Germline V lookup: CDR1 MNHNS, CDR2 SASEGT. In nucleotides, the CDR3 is TGTGCCAGCAGTGGAGATCCGGGACAAGAGGGCTACACCTTC. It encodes CASSGDPGQEGYTF.

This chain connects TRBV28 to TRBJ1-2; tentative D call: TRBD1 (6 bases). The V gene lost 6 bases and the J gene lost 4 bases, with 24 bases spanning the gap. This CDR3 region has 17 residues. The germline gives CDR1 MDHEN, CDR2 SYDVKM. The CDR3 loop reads CASSTWGGRGDSYGYTF. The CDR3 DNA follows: TGTGCCAGCAGCACCTGGGGGGGGCGCGGTGACAGCTATGGCTACACCTTC.

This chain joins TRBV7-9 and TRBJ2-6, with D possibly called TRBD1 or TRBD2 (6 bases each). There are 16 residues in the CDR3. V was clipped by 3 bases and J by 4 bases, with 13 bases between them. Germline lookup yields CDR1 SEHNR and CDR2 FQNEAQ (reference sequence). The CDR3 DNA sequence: TGTGCCAGCAGCTTTTGGGGGGCGCCGGGGGCCAACGTCCTGACTTTC. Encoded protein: CASSFWGAPGANVLTF.